The source of this T cell receptor beta chain is a study of technical replicates of blood from several donors. Only in-frame clones appear in the TCRdb table, and some are missing; sequencing was by immunoSEQ multiplex PCR. The sample carries some 62,000 clones, more than 75% recorded once. The CDR3 consists of 12 residues. With V trimmed by 6 bases and J by 7 bases, 4 bases remained unmatched. Germline V CDR1 and CDR2: KGHSH, LQKENI. The rearrangement links TRBV18 to TRBJ1-1; TRBD1 aligns across 8 bases. The receptor was isolated from a human donor in good health. Some clones in this sample may be carry-over from other donors' samples. The sequencing sample was made of PBMCs. The CDR3 loop reads CASSRTGNEAFF. In DNA, the CDR3 is TGTGCCAGCTCCCGGACAGGGAATGAAGCTTTCTTT.